Presented here are 25 T cell receptor beta chains from one specimen sequenced in a study of T-cell reconstitution after alpha-beta-depleted transplantation in children. During its preparation, the TCRbeta library received unique molecular identifiers. TCRdb processed the PCR reads anew with MiXCR; each CDR3 protein has one entry. The data contain over 400,000 distinct CDR3 sequences, under 15% of them seen just once; the ten biggest clones take up around 6%. Here the sequenced sample was PBMCs from the stem cell graft donor, taken from the stem cell graft. The receptors come from a human donor who donated a stem cell graft to a child with combined immunodeficiency.

The chain links TRBV7-8 to TRBJ2-1; D ambiguous. Germline CDR1 SGHVS, CDR2 FQNEAQ. This CDR3 region has 17 residues. Deletions cut 0 bases from V and 3 bases from J, with 15 bases between. The CDR3 nucleotides are TGTGCCAGCAGCTTAGCGTCGGGCGGATTAAACTACAATGAGCAGTTCTTC. Amino acids: CASSLASGGLNYNEQFF.

The table lists this clonotype with a few counts. The chain is built from TRBV12-3 or TRBV12-4 and TRBJ2-7, with 7 bases matching TRBD1. The CDR3 totals 13 residues. The V and J ends lost 6 bases and 6 bases, in that order; junction bases with no gene match: 8. CDR3 protein: CASRPIGQVEQYF. In nucleotides, the CDR3 is TGTGCCAGCAGACCTATCGGACAGGTCGAGCAGTACTTC.

The chain is built from TRBV29-1 and TRBJ2-7; possibly TRBD2 for D (5 bases). Trimming removed 4 bases from V and 6 bases from J, with 16 bases in between. CDR3 size: 13 residues. Germline CDR1 SQVTM, CDR2 ANQGSEA. The chain's CDR3 is CSVAVGVGAEQYF. CDR3 nucleotide sequence: TGCAGCGTTGCGGTGGGAGTGGGTGCCGAGCAGTACTTC.

There are a few counts of this clonotype. V gene TRBV12-3 or TRBV12-4 combines with J gene TRBJ2-5, with no clear D. Trimming pared 7 bases from V and 5 bases from J, leaving 14 bases between. The CDR3 totals 13 residues. CDR3: CASTSVRWETQYF. The CDR3 DNA reads as TGTGCCAGCACCTCAGTCCGATGGGAGACCCAGTACTTC.

This clonotype was detected a few times. The chain couples TRBV28 to TRBJ1-5, with D possibly being TRBD1 (5 bases). The CDR3 consists of 15 residues. The germline V gene has CDR1 MDHEN and CDR2 SYDVKM. The V gene lost 8 bases and the J gene lost 2 bases, with 16 bases spanning the gap. CDR3 DNA: TGTGCCAGCTCCATTTGGGGGAGACGCAATCAGCCCCAGCATTTT. Translating gives CASSIWGRRNQPQHF.

The chain employs TRBV6-1 and TRBJ2-2; possibly TRBD2 for D (6 bases). Germline CDR1 is MNHNS and CDR2 is SASEGT. The CDR3 is 14 amino acids. V was cut by 6 bases and J by 7 bases, with 15 bases left in between. The DNA of the CDR3 is TGTGCCAGCAGGCTAGCGAGGGAGGTCGGGGAGCTGTTTTTT. Translated: CASRLAREVGELFF.

This clonotype showed up many times. The chain employs TRBV7-2 and TRBJ2-7; TRBD1 might be the D (5 bases). The CDR3 loop spans 18 amino acids. Germline CDR1 SGHTA, CDR2 FQGNSA. The V gene lost 0 bases and the J gene lost 1 base, with 19 bases spanning the gap. CDR3 sequence reads: CASSLAVRRGHGSYEQYF. The CDR3 DNA follows: TGTGCCAGCAGCTTAGCCGTTCGAAGGGGCCATGGTTCCTACGAGCAGTACTTC.

This sequence joins TRBV11-2 and TRBJ2-7; maybe TRBD2 (6 bases). This CDR3 region has 14 residues. V was trimmed by 6 bases and J by 2 bases, leaving 14 bases between them. The germline V gene has CDR1 SGHAT and CDR2 FQNNGV. The CDR3 DNA follows: TGTGCCAGCAGTGGGCCGGGAGTCGCCTACGAGCAGTACTTC. This translates into CASSGPGVAYEQYF.

This clonotype has just a few counts. This chain links TRBV12-3 or TRBV12-4 with TRBJ2-5; D is possibly TRBD2 (6 bases). This CDR3 has 14 residues. V was shortened by 3 bases and J by 4 bases, with 12 bases between the two germline ends. The CDR3 DNA reads as TGTGCCAGCAGTTTGTCGGCGGGAATAGAGACCCAGTACTTC. It yields the protein CASSLSAGIETQYF.

CDR3 coding DNA: TGTGCCAGCAGTGGCCAGACAGGGGTTAACTATGGCTACACCTTC. As protein: CASSGQTGVNYGYTF. This rearrangement joins TRBV28 to TRBJ1-2; the match to TRBD1 covers 8 bases. The CDR3 covers 15 residues. CDR1 MDHEN and CDR2 SYDVKM come from the germline V gene. V gave up 5 bases and J gave up 1 base; unmatched junction bases: 6.

The chain's CDR3 is CASSLVQRDTEAFF. CDR3 DNA sequence: TGTGCCAGCAGCTTAGTTCAGAGGGACACTGAAGCTTTCTTT. The chain is built from TRBV7-8 and TRBJ1-1, with D uncertain. The V and J ends lost 1 base and 3 bases respectively, with 9 bases between them. This CDR3 is built from 14 residues. The germline V gene encodes CDR1 SGHVS and CDR2 FQNEAQ.

This clonotype has more than one count but fewer than ten. The chain is built from TRBV5-8 and TRBJ2-3; D remains unclear. There are 15 residues in the CDR3. Germline V gene data show CDR1 as SGHTS and CDR2 as YDEGEE. Trimming cost V 2 bases and J 4 bases, with 14 bases left between them. The CDR3 bases are TGTGCCAGCAGCTTTTTGCAGGAGCCCTCAGATACGCAGTATTTT. Its translation: CASSFLQEPSDTQYF.

This clonotype showed up just a few times. The chain has TRBV7-2 and TRBJ2-7; D is possibly TRBD2 (6 bases). The CDR3 has 14 residues. V was clipped by 2 bases and J by 3 bases, with 11 bases between them. CDR1 and CDR2 from the germline V gene are SGHTA and FQGNSA. The CDR3 reads CASSLRGEVYEQYF. Here the CDR3 DNA reads TGTGCCAGCAGCTTACGCGGGGAGGTCTACGAGCAGTACTTC. Filled out from reference TRBV7-2 and TRBJ2-7, the complete variable domain reads GAGVSQSPSNKVTEKGKDVELRCDPISGHTALYWYRQSLGQGLEFLIYFQGNSAPDKSGLPSDRFSAERTGGSVSTLTIQRTQQEDSAVYLCASSLRGEVYEQYFGPGTRLTVT.

This clonotype appeared a few times. The chain uses TRBV19 and TRBJ2-1, with 7 positions matching TRBD2. Looked up from germline, CDR1 is LNHDA and CDR2 is SQIVND (reference sequence). The CDR3 has 15 amino acids. Trimming took 3 bases from V and 8 from J; bases not matched to a gene: 10. The chain's CDR3 is CASSIGGRAAHEQFF. CDR3 sequence (DNA): TGTGCCAGTAGTATTGGTGGGAGGGCCGCGCATGAGCAGTTCTTC.

This clonotype occurred a few times. The chain links TRBV29-1 to TRBJ2-5; no clear D. The CDR3 is 14 residues long. V dropped 1 base and J dropped 2 bases, with 11 bases sitting between them. Germline V gene lookup returns CDR1 SQVTM and CDR2 ANQGSEA. The CDR3 DNA reads as TGCAGCGTTGAAGCCCTGGAGCAACAAGAGACCCAGTACTTC. Its protein is CSVEALEQQETQYF.

This clonotype was counted many times. This chain uses TRBV29-1 with TRBJ2-1; D is possibly TRBD1 (6 bases). The CDR3 runs 14 residues. Looked up from germline, CDR1 is SQVTM and CDR2 is ANQGSEA. The V gene lost 6 bases and the J gene lost 0 bases, with 12 bases spanning the gap. The CDR3 DNA reads TGCAGCGTGGCACGGGACAACTCCTACAATGAGCAGTTCTTC. It is translated as CSVARDNSYNEQFF.

This clonotype was found many times. J is TRBJ2-7 and V is TRBV6-6; D possibly corresponds to TRBD2 (5 bases). The CDR3 runs to 12 residues. Trimming took off 2 bases at V and 3 bases at J, with 5 bases between the two ends. The germline gives CDR1 MNHNY, CDR2 SVGAGI (reference sequence). The CDR3 region has the DNA TGTGCCAGCAGTTACGAGGGCTACGAGCAGTACTTC. Translated, it gives CASSYEGYEQYF.

J is TRBJ2-7 and V is TRBV2, with D perhaps assigned TRBD1 or TRBD2 (5 bases each). The CDR3 spans 13 residues. The germline V gene encodes CDR1 SNHLY and CDR2 FYNNEI. The ends were cut back, 10 bases at V and 3 bases at J, with 16 bases in the middle. CDR3 protein: CATHRDDHYEQYF. In nucleotides, the CDR3 is TGTGCCACCCACCGGGACGACCACTACGAGCAGTACTTC.

This clonotype was seen a few times. The genes are TRBV12-3 or TRBV12-4 and TRBJ1-6, with no clear D. This CDR3 region has 16 residues. V shed 0 bases and J shed 10 bases, with 16 bases lying between them. CDR3 protein: CASSLALSSYESPLHF. As DNA, the CDR3 is TGTGCCAGCAGTTTAGCGCTATCCAGTTATGAATCACCCCTCCACTTT.

This clonotype was seen ten or more times. The rearrangement uses TRBV12-3 or TRBV12-4 and TRBJ2-2; no firm D call. Trimming left V 5 bases short and J 6 bases short, with 7 bases between. The CDR3 length is 12 residues. CDR3 amino acids: CASSPTPGELFF. The CDR3 DNA follows: TGTGCCAGCAGTCCTACCCCCGGGGAGCTGTTTTTT.

The table lists this clonotype with a few counts. The V call is TRBV5-5, the J call TRBJ2-5; D tentatively reads TRBD1 or TRBD2 (5 bases each). Trimming removed 2 bases from V and 5 bases from J, with 13 bases in between. Germline V CDR1 and CDR2: SGHKS, YYEKEE (reference sequence). The CDR3 has 14 amino acids. The CDR3 bases are TGTGCCAGCAGCTTCCCGGGGCCTCGGGAGACCCAGTACTTC. This encodes CASSFPGPRETQYF. Filled out from reference TRBV5-5 and TRBJ2-5, the complete variable domain reads DAGVTQSPTHLIKTRGQQVTLRCSPISGHKSVSWYQQVLGQGPQFIFQYYEKEERGRGNFPDRFSARQFPNYSSELNVNALLLGDSALYLCASSFPGPRETQYFGPGTRLLVL.

Comment on this clonotype: This may arise from a read error, as a much more abundant clone is one base away. The CDR3 loop reads CASSENREYEKLFF. CDR3 nucleotide sequence: TGTGCCAGCAGTGAAAACAGGGAGTATGAAAAACTGTTTTTT. The gene calls are TRBV6-1 and TRBJ1-4; a possible D gene is TRBD1 (6 bases). This CDR3 has 14 residues. Deletions cut 2 bases from V and 6 bases from J, with 10 bases between. Germline values: CDR1 MNHNS, CDR2 SASEGT.

This clonotype was seen ten or more times. The gene calls are TRBV7-8 and TRBJ2-6; no definite D call. The CDR3 extends over 15 amino acids. V was pared by 5 bases and J by 8 bases, with 16 bases between. The V gene's germline CDR1 is SGHVS and CDR2 FQNEAQ. The CDR3 reads CASSHDGYRSNVLTF. Here the CDR3 DNA reads TGTGCCAGCAGCCACGACGGATATCGGTCCAACGTCCTGACTTTC.

CDR3 bases: TGCGCCAGCAGCCAAGAAGTTGGTTTCTACGAGCAGTACTTC. It encodes CASSQEVGFYEQYF. The chain carries TRBV4-3 and TRBJ2-7; D is ambiguous. The CDR3 has 14 amino acids. Trimming left V 0 bases short and J 3 bases short, with 9 bases between. Per the germline V gene, CDR1 is LGHNA and CDR2 is YSLEER.

This chain joins TRBV5-4 and TRBJ2-1; the match to TRBD2 covers 8 bases. CDR1 SGHNT and CDR2 YYREEE come from the germline V gene (reference sequence). J gave up 5 bases and V 0 bases, and 4 bases lay outside the gene matches. This CDR3 is built from 15 residues. The chain's CDR3 is CASSLDGRANNEQFF. The CDR3 nucleotides are TGTGCCAGCAGCTTGGACGGGAGGGCCAACAATGAGCAGTTCTTC.